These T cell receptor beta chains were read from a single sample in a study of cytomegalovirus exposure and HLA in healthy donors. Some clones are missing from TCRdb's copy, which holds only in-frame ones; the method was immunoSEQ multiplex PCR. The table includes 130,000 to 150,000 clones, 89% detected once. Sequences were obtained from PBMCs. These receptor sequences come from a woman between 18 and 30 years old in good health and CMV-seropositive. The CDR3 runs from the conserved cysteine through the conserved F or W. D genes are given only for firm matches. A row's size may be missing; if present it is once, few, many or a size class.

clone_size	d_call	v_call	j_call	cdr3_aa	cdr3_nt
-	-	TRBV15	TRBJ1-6	CATSRDFGQIANSPLHF	TGTGCCACCAGCAGAGATTTCGGTCAGATAGCTAATTCACCCCTCCACTTT
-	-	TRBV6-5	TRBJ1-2	CASRPPFGFGYTF	TGTGCCAGCAGACCCCCTTTCGGGTTTGGCTACACCTTC
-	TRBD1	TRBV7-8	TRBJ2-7	CASSYDRGGSYEQYF	TGTGCCAGCAGCTATGACAGGGGGGGTTCCTACGAGCAGTACTTC
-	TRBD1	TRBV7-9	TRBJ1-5	CASSRTGEAQPQHF	TGTGCCAGCAGCCGAACAGGGGAGGCTCAGCCCCAGCATTTT
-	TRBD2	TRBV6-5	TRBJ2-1	CASRRGGRDNEQFF	TGTGCCAGCCGCCGGGGGGGCCGTGACAATGAGCAGTTCTTC
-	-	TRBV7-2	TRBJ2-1	CASSLAGGEQFF	TGTGCCAGCAGCTTAGCAGGAGGTGAGCAGTTCTTC
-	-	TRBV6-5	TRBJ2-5	CASSTRETQYF	TGTGCCAGCAGTACCCGGGAGACCCAGTACTTC
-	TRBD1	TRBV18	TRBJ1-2	CASSPSSQGAPDYGYTF	TGTGCCAGCTCACCATCATCTCAGGGGGCGCCGGACTATGGCTACACCTTC
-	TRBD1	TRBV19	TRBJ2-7	CASAGTGNTYEQYF	TGTGCCAGTGCCGGGACAGGGAATACCTACGAGCAGTACTTC
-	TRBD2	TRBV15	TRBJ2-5	CATSWGGTSGLGKTQYF	TGTGCCACCAGCTGGGGAGGGACTAGCGGGTTGGGCAAGACCCAGTACTTC
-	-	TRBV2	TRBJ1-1	CASRKPGSQATEAFF	TGTGCCAGCAGGAAGCCTGGGAGTCAGGCAACTGAAGCTTTCTTT
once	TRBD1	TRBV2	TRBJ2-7	CASTRDRGSYEQYF	TGTGCCAGCACCCGGGACAGGGGTTCCTACGAGCAGTACTTC
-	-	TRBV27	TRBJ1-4	CASSSLPLDDEKLFF	TGTGCCAGCAGTTCGCTGCCTTTAGATGATGAAAAACTGTTTTTT
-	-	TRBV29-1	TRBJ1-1	CSVERIMNTEAFF	TGCAGCGTTGAGCGGATCATGAACACTGAAGCTTTCTTT
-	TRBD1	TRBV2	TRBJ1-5	CASSAGTGDQPQHF	TGTGCCAGCAGTGCCGGGACAGGGGATCAGCCCCAGCATTTT
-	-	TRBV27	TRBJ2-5	CASSFSRGDGETQYF	TGTGCCAGCAGTTTTTCCAGGGGCGATGGAGAGACCCAGTACTTC
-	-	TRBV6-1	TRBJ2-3	CASSRTADTQYF	TGTGCCAGCAGTAGGACAGCCGATACGCAGTATTTT
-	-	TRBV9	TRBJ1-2	CASSVGEGLGYTF	TGTGCCAGCAGCGTAGGGGAGGGGCTTGGCTACACCTTC
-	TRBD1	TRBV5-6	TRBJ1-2	CASSIAQGSGYTF	TGTGCCAGCAGCATAGCACAGGGGAGCGGCTACACCTTC
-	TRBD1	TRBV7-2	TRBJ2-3	CASSQTGATDTQYF	TGTGCCAGCAGCCAGACAGGGGCCACAGATACGCAGTATTTT
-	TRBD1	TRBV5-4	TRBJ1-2	CASSKGQLYGYTF	TGTGCCAGCAGCAAGGGACAGCTCTATGGCTACACCTTC
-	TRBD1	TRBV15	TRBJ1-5	CATSRDPGGNQPQHF	TGTGCCACCAGCAGAGATCCAGGGGGGAATCAGCCCCAGCATTTT
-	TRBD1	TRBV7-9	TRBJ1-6	CASSLTGSNSPLHF	TGTGCCAGCAGCTTGACAGGGAGTAATTCACCCCTCCACTTT
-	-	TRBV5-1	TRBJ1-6	CASSQQLYNSPLHF	TGCGCCAGCAGCCAACAGCTTTATAATTCACCCCTCCACTTT
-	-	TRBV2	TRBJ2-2	CASALAKRAGELFF	TGTGCCAGCGCACTAGCCAAGCGCGCCGGGGAGCTGTTTTTT
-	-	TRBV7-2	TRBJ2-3	CASSLEAGSPSTDTQYF	TGTGCCAGCAGCTTAGAGGCGGGCTCCCCTAGCACAGATACGCAGTATTTT
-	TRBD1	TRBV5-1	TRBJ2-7	CASRPTGGPYEQYF	TGCGCCAGCAGGCCTACAGGGGGACCATACGAGCAGTACTTC